This note documents a single T cell receptor beta chain sequence. Its antigen is unidentified. The data were taken from a study of CD8 T cells in Susac syndrome. Study findings and constraints: CD4+ T cell repertoires in Susac syndrome exhibited no evidence of clonal expansion.

RNA in amounts of 0.5 to 1 ug was reverse transcribed with random hexamers. Amplification of TCR beta CDR3 spanned 54 Vbeta and 13 Jbeta via immunoSEQ multiplex PCR. TCRdb redid the calling of the immunoSEQ multiplex PCR reads with MiXCR, one entry per CDR3 protein. In the table there are some 150,000 distinct CDR3 sequences, more than 90% of which are singletons. TCR beta was sequenced from blood CD8+ and CD4+ T cells. The CD8+ and CD4+ T cells were negatively isolated, with the TEMRA cells enriched by FACS. This CDR3 spans 15 amino acids. Germline-derived CDR1 and CDR2 are SNHLY and FYNNEI. Trimming shortened V by 4 bases and J by 1 base, and 12 bases separated the two germline ends.

The sequencing input was CD4+ T cells from PBMCs. The rearrangement uses TRBV2 and TRBJ2-3; a weak D match, TRBD2 (5 bases). The sequence was collected from a human donor with Susac syndrome. CDR3 protein: CASSVLPGGTDTQYF. The CDR3 DNA reads TGTGCCAGCAGTGTACTCCCCGGGGGCACAGATACGCAGTATTTT. Drawing the rest from reference TRBV2 and TRBJ2-3, the complete variable domain is EPEVTQTPSHQVTQMGQEVILRCVPISNHLYFYWYRQILGQKVEFLVSFYNNEISEKSEIFDDQFSVERPDGSNFTLKIRSTKLEDSAMYFCASSVLPGGTDTQYFGPGTRLTVL.